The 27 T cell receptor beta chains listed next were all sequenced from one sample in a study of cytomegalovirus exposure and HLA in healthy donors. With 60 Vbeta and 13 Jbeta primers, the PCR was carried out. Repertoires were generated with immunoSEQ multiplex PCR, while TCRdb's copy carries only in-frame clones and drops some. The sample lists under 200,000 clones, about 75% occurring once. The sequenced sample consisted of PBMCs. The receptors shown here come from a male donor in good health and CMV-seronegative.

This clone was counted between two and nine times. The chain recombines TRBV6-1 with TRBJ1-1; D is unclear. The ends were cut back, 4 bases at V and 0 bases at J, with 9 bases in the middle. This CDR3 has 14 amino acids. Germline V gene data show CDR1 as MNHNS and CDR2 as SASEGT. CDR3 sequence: CASSVVQLNTEAFF. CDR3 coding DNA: TGTGCCAGCAGTGTAGTACAGTTGAACACTGAAGCTTTCTTT.

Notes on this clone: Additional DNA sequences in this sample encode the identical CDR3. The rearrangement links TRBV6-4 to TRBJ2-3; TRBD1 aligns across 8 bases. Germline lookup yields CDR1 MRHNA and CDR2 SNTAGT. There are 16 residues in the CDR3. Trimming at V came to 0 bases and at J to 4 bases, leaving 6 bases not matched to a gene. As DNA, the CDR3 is TGTGCCAGCAGTGACTCGACTTCAGGGGGCGCAGATACGCAGTATTTT. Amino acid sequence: CASSDSTSGGADTQYF.

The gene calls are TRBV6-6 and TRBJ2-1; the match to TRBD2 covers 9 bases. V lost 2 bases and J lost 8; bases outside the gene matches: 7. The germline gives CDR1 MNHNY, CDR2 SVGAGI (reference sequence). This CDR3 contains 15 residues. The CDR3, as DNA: TGTGCCAGCAGTTACCAGACTAGCGGTGGGTATGAGCAGTTCTTC. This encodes CASSYQTSGGYEQFF.

CDR3 DNA: TGTGCCAGCAGTGAAACAGCATTGAACACTGAAGCTTTCTTT. Encoded protein: CASSETALNTEAFF. The genes are TRBV6-1 and TRBJ1-1, with unresolved D. Between the trimmed V and J ends, which lost 2 bases and 0 bases, there was a span of 7 bases. Germline-derived CDR1 and CDR2 are MNHNS and SASEGT. The CDR3 contains 14 residues.

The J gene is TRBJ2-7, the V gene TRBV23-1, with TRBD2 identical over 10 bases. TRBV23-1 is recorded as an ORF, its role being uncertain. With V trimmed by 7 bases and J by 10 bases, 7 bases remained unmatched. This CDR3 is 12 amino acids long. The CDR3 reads CASIGAGGQQYF. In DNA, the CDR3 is TGCGCCAGCATTGGAGCGGGAGGGCAACAGTACTTC.

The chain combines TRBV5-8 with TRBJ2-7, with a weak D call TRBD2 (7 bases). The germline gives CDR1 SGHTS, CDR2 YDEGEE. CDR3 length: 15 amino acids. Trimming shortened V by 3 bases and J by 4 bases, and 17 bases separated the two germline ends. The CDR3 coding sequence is TGTGCCAGCAGCTGGGGCGGGGGACAACAGTACGAGCAGTACTTC. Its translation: CASSWGGGQQYEQYF.

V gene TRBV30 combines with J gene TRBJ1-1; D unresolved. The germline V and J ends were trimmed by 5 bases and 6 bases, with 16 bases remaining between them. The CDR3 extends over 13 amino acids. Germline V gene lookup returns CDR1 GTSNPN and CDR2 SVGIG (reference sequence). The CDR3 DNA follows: TGTGCCTGGGAGGGCCGAGGACGCTCTGAAGCTTTCTTT. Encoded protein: CAWEGRGRSEAFF.

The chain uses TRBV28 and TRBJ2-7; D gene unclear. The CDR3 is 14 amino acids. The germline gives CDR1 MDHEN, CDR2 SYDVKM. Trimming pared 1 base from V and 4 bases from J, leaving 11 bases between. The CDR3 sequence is CASSLSRYPYEQYF. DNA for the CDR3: TGTGCCAGCAGTTTATCGAGGTACCCTTACGAGCAGTACTTC.

The CDR3 DNA reads as TGTGCCAGCAGCGTAGCCGCAGGGGGCGGCTACACCTTC. Encoded protein: CASSVAAGGGYTF. The chain is built from TRBV9 and TRBJ1-2; TRBD1 aligns across 8 bases. V was pared by 0 bases and J by 8 bases, with 3 bases of the junction left unmatched. CDR1 is SGDLS and CDR2 is YYNGEE in the germline V gene. The CDR3 contains 13 residues. The entire variable domain, with the rest obtained from reference TRBV9 and TRBJ1-2, is as follows: DSGVTQTPKHLITATGQRVTLRCSPRSGDLSVYWYQQSLDQGLQFLIQYYNGEERAKGNILERFSAQQFPDLHSELNLSSLELGDSALYFCASSVAAGGGYTFGSGTRLTVV.

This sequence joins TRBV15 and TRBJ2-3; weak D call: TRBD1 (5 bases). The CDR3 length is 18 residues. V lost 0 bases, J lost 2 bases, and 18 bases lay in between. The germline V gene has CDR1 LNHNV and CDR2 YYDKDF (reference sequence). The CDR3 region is CATSRDVDSRDITDTQYF. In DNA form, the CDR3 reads TGTGCCACCAGCAGAGATGTTGACAGTAGAGATATCACAGATACGCAGTATTTT.

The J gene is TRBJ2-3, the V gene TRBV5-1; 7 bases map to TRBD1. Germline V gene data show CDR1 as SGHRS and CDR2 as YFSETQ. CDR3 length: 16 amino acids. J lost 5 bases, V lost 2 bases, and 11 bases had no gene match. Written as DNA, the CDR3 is TGCGCCAGCAGCTTAAAGGGGGCAATCTTTGGAGATACGCAGTATTTT. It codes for CASSLKGAIFGDTQYF.

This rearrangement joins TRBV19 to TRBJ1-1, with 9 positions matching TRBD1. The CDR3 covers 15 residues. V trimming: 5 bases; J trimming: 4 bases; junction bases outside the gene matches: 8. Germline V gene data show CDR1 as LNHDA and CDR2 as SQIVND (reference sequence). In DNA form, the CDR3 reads TGTGCCAGTAGTCCCATTCAGGGACAGGGCACTGAAGCTTTCTTT. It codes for CASSPIQGQGTEAFF. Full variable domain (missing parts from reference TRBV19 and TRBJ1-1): DGGITQSPKYLFRKEGQNVTLSCEQNLNHDAMYWYRQDPGQGLRLIYYSQIVNDFQKGDIAEGYSVSREKKESFPLTVTSAQKNPTAFYLCASSPIQGQGTEAFFGQGTRLTVV.

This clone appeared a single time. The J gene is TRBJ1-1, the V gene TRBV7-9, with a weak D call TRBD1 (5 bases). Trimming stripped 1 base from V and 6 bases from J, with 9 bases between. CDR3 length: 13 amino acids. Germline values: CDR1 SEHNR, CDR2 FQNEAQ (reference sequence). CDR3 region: CASSLGWGAEAFF. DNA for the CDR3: TGTGCCAGCAGCTTAGGTTGGGGGGCTGAAGCTTTCTTT.

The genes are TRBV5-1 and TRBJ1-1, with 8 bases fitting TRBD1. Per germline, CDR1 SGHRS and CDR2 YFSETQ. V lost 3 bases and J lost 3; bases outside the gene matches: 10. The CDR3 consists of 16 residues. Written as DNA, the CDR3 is TGCGCCAGCAGCTCCGGGGCAGGGGGCGCATACACTGAAGCTTTCTTT. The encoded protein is CASSSGAGGAYTEAFF.

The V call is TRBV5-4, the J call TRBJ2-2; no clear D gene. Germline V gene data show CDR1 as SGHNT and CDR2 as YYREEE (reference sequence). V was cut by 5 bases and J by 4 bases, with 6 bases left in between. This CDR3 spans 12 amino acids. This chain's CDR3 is CASSGPTGELFF. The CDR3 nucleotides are TGTGCCAGCAGTGGGCCCACCGGGGAGCTGTTTTTT.

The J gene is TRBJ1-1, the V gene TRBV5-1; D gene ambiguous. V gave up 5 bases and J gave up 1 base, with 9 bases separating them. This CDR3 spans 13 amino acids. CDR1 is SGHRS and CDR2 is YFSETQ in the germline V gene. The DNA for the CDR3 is TGCGCCAGCAGGGGCCAGCCGAACACTGAAGCTTTCTTT. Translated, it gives CASRGQPNTEAFF.

CDR3 nucleotide sequence: TGTGCCAGTAGTCGCAGGGGGCAGTTGGGCAATCAGCCCCAGCATTTT. Encoded protein: CASSRRGQLGNQPQHF. V and J are TRBV19 and TRBJ1-5, with 8 bases that match TRBD1. V was clipped by 5 bases and J by 2 bases; unmatched bases: 8. Germline lookup yields CDR1 LNHDA and CDR2 SQIVND (reference sequence). The length of the CDR3 is 16 residues.

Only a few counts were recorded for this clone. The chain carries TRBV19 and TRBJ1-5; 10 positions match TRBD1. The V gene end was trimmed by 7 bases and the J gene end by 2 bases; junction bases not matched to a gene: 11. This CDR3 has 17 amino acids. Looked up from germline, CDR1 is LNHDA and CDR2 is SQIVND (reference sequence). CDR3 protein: CASIPTGGSVGNQPQHF. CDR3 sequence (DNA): TGTGCCAGTATCCCGACAGGGGGCAGCGTGGGCAATCAGCCCCAGCATTTT.

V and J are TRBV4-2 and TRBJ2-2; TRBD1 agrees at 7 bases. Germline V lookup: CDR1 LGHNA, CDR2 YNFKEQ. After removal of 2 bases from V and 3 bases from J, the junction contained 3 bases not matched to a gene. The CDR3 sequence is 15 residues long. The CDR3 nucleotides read TGTGCCAGCAGCCAAACAGGGGACCACACCGGGGAGCTGTTTTTT. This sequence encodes CASSQTGDHTGELFF.

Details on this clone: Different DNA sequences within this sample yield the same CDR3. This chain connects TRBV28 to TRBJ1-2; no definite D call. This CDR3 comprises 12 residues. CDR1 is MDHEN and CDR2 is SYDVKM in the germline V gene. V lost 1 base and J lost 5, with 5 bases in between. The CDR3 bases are TGTGCCAGCAGTTTATCCGGGTATGGCTACACCTTC. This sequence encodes CASSLSGYGYTF.

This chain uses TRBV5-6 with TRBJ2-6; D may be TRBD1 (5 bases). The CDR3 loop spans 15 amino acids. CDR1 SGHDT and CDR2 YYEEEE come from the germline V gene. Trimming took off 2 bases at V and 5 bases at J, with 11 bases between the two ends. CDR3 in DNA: TGTGCCAGCAGCTTAAGGGGCGCAAGGGCCAACGTCCTGACTTTC. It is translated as CASSLRGARANVLTF. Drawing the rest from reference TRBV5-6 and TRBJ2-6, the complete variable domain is DAGVTQSPTHLIKTRGQQVTLRCSPKSGHDTVSWYQQALGQGPQFIFQYYEEEERQRGNFPDRFSGHQFPNYSSELNVNALLLGDSALYLCASSLRGARANVLTFGAGSRLTVL.

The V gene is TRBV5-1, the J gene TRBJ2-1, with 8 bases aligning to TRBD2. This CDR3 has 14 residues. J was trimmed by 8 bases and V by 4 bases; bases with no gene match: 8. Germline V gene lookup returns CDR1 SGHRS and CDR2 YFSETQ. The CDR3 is CASSRVEAGDEQFF. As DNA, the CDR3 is TGCGCCAGCAGCCGAGTAGAAGCGGGGGATGAGCAGTTCTTC.

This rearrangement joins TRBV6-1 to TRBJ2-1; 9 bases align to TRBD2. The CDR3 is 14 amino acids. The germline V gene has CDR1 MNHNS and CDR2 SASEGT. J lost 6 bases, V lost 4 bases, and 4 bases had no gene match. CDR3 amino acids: CASSVLAGVNEQFF. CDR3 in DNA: TGTGCCAGCAGTGTATTAGCGGGGGTCAATGAGCAGTTCTTC.

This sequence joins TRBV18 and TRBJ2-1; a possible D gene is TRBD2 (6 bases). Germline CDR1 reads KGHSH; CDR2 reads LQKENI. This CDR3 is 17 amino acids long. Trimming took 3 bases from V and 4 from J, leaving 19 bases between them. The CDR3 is CASSPPEGRDHYNEQFF. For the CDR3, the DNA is TGTGCCAGCTCACCGCCCGAGGGGCGGGACCATTACAATGAGCAGTTCTTC.

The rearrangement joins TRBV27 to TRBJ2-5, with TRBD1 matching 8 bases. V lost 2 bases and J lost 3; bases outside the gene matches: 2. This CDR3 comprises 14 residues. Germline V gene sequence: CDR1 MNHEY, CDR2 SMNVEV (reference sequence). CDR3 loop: CASSLIQGEETQYF. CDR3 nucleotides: TGTGCCAGCAGTTTAATACAGGGGGAAGAGACCCAGTACTTC.

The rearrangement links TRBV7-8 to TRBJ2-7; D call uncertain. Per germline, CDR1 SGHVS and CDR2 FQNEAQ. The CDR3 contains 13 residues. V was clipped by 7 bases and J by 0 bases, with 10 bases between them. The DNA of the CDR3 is TGTGCCAGCACCCTTGGCGGCTCCTACGAGCAGTACTTC. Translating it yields CASTLGGSYEQYF. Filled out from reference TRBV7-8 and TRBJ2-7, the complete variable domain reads GAGVSQSPRYKVAKRGQDVALRCDPISGHVSLFWYQQALGQGPEFLTYFQNEAQLDKSGLPSDRFFAERPEGSVSTLKIQRTQQEDSAVYLCASTLGGSYEQYFGPGTRLTVT.

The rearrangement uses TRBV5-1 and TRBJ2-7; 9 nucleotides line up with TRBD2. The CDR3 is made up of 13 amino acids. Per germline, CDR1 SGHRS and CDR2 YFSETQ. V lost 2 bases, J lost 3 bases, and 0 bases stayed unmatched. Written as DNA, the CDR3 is TGCGCCAGCAGCTTTAGCGGGGGCTACGAGCAGTACTTC. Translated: CASSFSGGYEQYF. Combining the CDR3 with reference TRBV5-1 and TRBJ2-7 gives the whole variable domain KAGVTQTPRYLIKTRGQQVTLSCSPISGHRSVSWYQQTPGQGLQFLFEYFSETQRNKGNFPGRFSGRQFSNSRSEMNVSTLELGDSALYLCASSFSGGYEQYFGPGTRLTVT.